Shown below are 27 T cell receptor beta chains from a single sample sequenced in a study of blood T cells in healthy people across ages. Primers used in a second PCR of about 6 to 11 cycles were a sample-barcoded 5' primer and a J-beta primer mix. One entry per CDR3 protein results from TCRdb running MiXCR on the 5' RACE reads. The sample shows 1.5 million to 2 million distinct CDR3 sequences, 40% to 55% of them seen only once. Specimen: blood. The receptors derive from a woman aged 35 to 49 in good health.

This rearrangement joins TRBV20-1 to TRBJ1-2; D perhaps matches TRBD1 (5 bases). Between the trimmed V and J ends, which lost 2 bases and 5 bases, there was a span of 12 bases. The germline CDR1 and CDR2 sequences are DFQATT and SNEGSKA (reference sequence). The CDR3 is made up of 13 amino acids. Written as DNA, the CDR3 is TGCAGTGCTAGACCCCCAGAGGGGTATGGCTACACCTTC. Encoded protein: CSARPPEGYGYTF.

This sequence joins TRBV29-1 and TRBJ2-1; the D is unclear. The V gene lost 6 bases and the J gene lost 10 bases, with 22 bases spanning the gap. The CDR3 runs to 14 residues. Germline CDR1 SQVTM, CDR2 ANQGSEA. The CDR3 sequence: CSVLRALMSSEQFF. The CDR3 DNA reads as TGCAGCGTCCTCAGAGCCCTCATGTCCTCCGAGCAGTTCTTC.

This clonotype came up a few times. The rearrangement links TRBV29-1 to TRBJ2-1; TRBD2 matches 9 bases. Germline CDR1 reads SQVTM; CDR2 reads ANQGSEA. V lost 1 base, J lost 9 bases, and 7 bases stayed unmatched. The CDR3 totals 14 residues. This CDR3 reads CSVEVLAGFGEQFF. CDR3 DNA: TGCAGCGTTGAAGTCCTAGCGGGATTTGGTGAGCAGTTCTTC.

The chain combines TRBV12-3 or TRBV12-4 with TRBJ1-2; weak D call: TRBD1 (5 bases). With 1 base removed from V and 4 bases from J, the gap between germline ends came to 10 bases. This CDR3 contains 14 residues. The CDR3 is CASSLEVGAYGYTF. DNA of the CDR3: TGTGCCAGCAGTTTAGAGGTTGGGGCCTATGGCTACACCTTC.

This clonotype showed up just a few times. This chain joins TRBV20-1 and TRBJ2-4; 7 nucleotides match TRBD1. The end of the DNA is better explained by TRBJ2-5, so the J call may be wrong. The CDR3 length is 14 residues. CDR1 and CDR2 from the germline V gene are DFQATT and SNEGSKA (reference sequence). This chain's CDR3 is CSASQPGTAETQYF. Written as DNA, the CDR3 is TGCAGTGCTTCTCAACCAGGGACAGCAGAGACCCAGTACTTC.

The chain couples TRBV20-1 to TRBJ2-3, with D perhaps matching TRBD2 (6 bases). CDR1 and CDR2 from the germline V gene are DFQATT and SNEGSKA (reference sequence). This CDR3 has 12 residues. Between the trimmed V and J ends, which lost 3 bases and 5 bases, there was a span of 9 bases. The CDR3 protein is CSASGEVDTQYF. DNA of the CDR3: TGCAGTGCTAGCGGGGAGGTAGATACGCAGTATTTT.

This chain uses TRBV4-3 with TRBJ1-1; maybe TRBD1 (5 bases). In germline, CDR1 is LGHNA, CDR2 YSLEER. The V and J ends lost 0 bases and 4 bases respectively, with 9 bases between them. CDR3 size: 14 residues. The CDR3 spells CASSQDGRATEAFF. CDR3 coding DNA: TGCGCCAGCAGCCAAGATGGCAGGGCCACTGAAGCTTTCTTT.

The rearrangement links TRBV20-1 to TRBJ1-2; 7 bases are shared with TRBD1. Per germline, CDR1 DFQATT and CDR2 SNEGSKA (reference sequence). V lost 1 base and J lost 4; bases outside the gene matches: 6. The CDR3 contains 14 residues. The CDR3 DNA reads TGCAGTGCTAGAGTGGGACAGCCGCCCTATGGCTACACCTTC. The encoded protein is CSARVGQPPYGYTF.

J is TRBJ1-2 and V is TRBV7-2; possible D gene TRBD1, 6 bases. The CDR3 runs to 14 residues. Germline CDR1 reads SGHTA; CDR2 reads FQGNSA. V was shortened by 5 bases and J by 4 bases, with 14 bases between the two germline ends. The CDR3 loop is CASSRPGDGYGYTF. CDR3 sequence (DNA): TGTGCCAGCAGCCGCCCAGGGGACGGCTATGGCTACACCTTC.

This rearrangement joins TRBV3-1 to TRBJ1-1; D is undetermined. The CDR3 totals 13 residues. Trimming pared 8 bases from V and 6 bases from J, leaving 16 bases between. In germline, CDR1 is LGHDT, CDR2 YNNKEL (reference sequence). CDR3 sequence (DNA): TGTGCCAGCCAGAAGTGGATGGCTTCTGAAGCTTTCTTT. Protein: CASQKWMASEAFF. The entire variable domain, with the rest obtained from reference TRBV3-1 and TRBJ1-1, is as follows: DTAVSQTPKYLVTQMGNDKSIKCEQNLGHDTMYWYKQDSKKFLKIMFSYNNKELIINETVPNRFSPKSPDKAHLNLHINSLELGDSAVYFCASQKWMASEAFFGQGTRLTVV.

J is TRBJ1-2 and V is TRBV6-6, with 8 bases fitting TRBD1. The CDR3 spans 17 residues. Trimming cost V 7 bases and J 3 bases; bases outside gene matches: 16. Germline CDR1 MNHNY, CDR2 SVGAGI (reference sequence). Here the CDR3 DNA reads TGTGCCAGCACCTTCGCGGTACAGGGGGGATTCGACTATGGCTACACCTTC. Translated: CASTFAVQGGFDYGYTF.

The V and J genes are TRBV13 and TRBJ2-5, with 9 positions matching TRBD2. V lost 4 bases, J lost 2 bases, and 14 bases stayed unmatched. Germline CDR1 PRHDT, CDR2 FYEKMQ (reference sequence). This CDR3 has 18 amino acids. CDR3 in DNA: TGTGCCAGCAGCTCGGACTTGGCTAGCGGGACGCTACAAGAGACCCAGTACTTC. Amino acids: CASSSDLASGTLQETQYF. Complete variable domain (other parts from reference TRBV13 and TRBJ2-5): AAGVIQSPRHLIKEKRETATLKCYPIPRHDTVYWYQQGPGQDPQFLISFYEKMQSDKGSIPDRFSAQQFSDYHSELNMSSLELGDSALYFCASSSDLASGTLQETQYFGPGTRLLVL.

This clonotype was found a few times. This rearrangement joins TRBV14 to TRBJ2-5; D remains ambiguous. This CDR3 has 12 residues. V shed 1 base and J shed 7 bases, with 7 bases lying between them. CDR1 is SGHDN, CDR2 FVKESK, per germline. The CDR3 DNA is TGTGCCAGCAGCCAAGTTCCTAGGACCCAGTACTTC. It encodes CASSQVPRTQYF.

This clonotype was counted between two and nine times. The gene calls are TRBV20-1 and TRBJ2-1; D ambiguous. This CDR3 has 13 amino acids. V was clipped by 0 bases and J by 6 bases, with 9 bases between them. Germline CDR1 is DFQATT and CDR2 is SNEGSKA (reference sequence). The CDR3 DNA sequence: TGCAGTGCTAGAGATAGCCACCGCAATGAGCAGTTCTTC. This translates into CSARDSHRNEQFF.

This clonotype was observed a few times. The chain has TRBV4-2 and TRBJ1-2, with no clear D. CDR3 size: 17 residues. V was shortened by 0 bases and J by 1 base, with 15 bases between the two germline ends. Per germline, CDR1 LGHNA and CDR2 YNFKEQ. The CDR3 DNA is TGTGCCAGCAGCCAAGATCTGAGGCAGACCGATAACTATGGCTACACCTTC. Its protein is CASSQDLRQTDNYGYTF.

This chain joins TRBV20-1 and TRBJ2-5; a weak D match, TRBD2 (6 bases). Germline V CDR1 and CDR2: DFQATT, SNEGSKA (reference sequence). V dropped 3 bases and J dropped 5 bases, with 16 bases sitting between them. The CDR3 consists of 14 residues. This CDR3 is CSARASVWGETQYF. The CDR3 DNA is TGCAGTGCTAGGGCTAGCGTTTGGGGCGAGACCCAGTACTTC.

This clonotype was observed a handful of times. The chain recombines TRBV13 with TRBJ2-7; the D gene could be TRBD1 or TRBD2 (5 bases each). The ends were cut back, 1 base at V and 0 bases at J, with 10 bases in the middle. Germline V CDR1 and CDR2: PRHDT, FYEKMQ (reference sequence). The CDR3 has 15 residues. The CDR3 sequence: CASSLVGGNSYEQYF. Here the CDR3 DNA reads TGTGCCAGCAGCTTAGTTGGGGGTAACTCCTACGAGCAGTACTTC. The whole variable domain, filled in from reference TRBV13 and TRBJ2-7, reads AAGVIQSPRHLIKEKRETATLKCYPIPRHDTVYWYQQGPGQDPQFLISFYEKMQSDKGSIPDRFSAQQFSDYHSELNMSSLELGDSALYFCASSLVGGNSYEQYFGPGTRLTVT.

The rearrangement uses TRBV29-1 and TRBJ2-7, with D perhaps given as TRBD1 or TRBD2 (5 bases each). Germline-derived CDR1 and CDR2 are SQVTM and ANQGSEA. This CDR3 has 13 residues. Between the trimmed V and J ends, which lost 5 bases and 1 base, there was a span of 12 bases. The CDR3 region is CSVTGTQSYEQYF. In DNA, the CDR3 is TGCAGCGTTACCGGGACCCAATCCTACGAGCAGTACTTC.

This rearrangement joins TRBV7-9 to TRBJ2-4; TRBD1 agrees at 9 bases. The V segment lost 3 bases and the J segment 0 bases; nucleotides outside the gene matches: 15. The CDR3 sequence is 20 residues long. Per germline, CDR1 SEHNR and CDR2 FQNEAQ (reference sequence). CDR3 sequence reads: CASSFPRGQGPKIAKNIQYF. CDR3 DNA sequence: TGTGCCAGCAGCTTTCCAAGGGGACAGGGACCGAAAATAGCCAAAAACATTCAGTACTTC.

This clonotype occurred a few times. This sequence joins TRBV7-9 and TRBJ1-2; D is unresolved. The germline gives CDR1 SEHNR, CDR2 FQNEAQ (reference sequence). V gave up 7 bases and J gave up 9 bases, with 12 bases separating them. This CDR3 region has 11 residues. The CDR3 DNA follows: TGTGCCAGCACTCTTAGGGTCCGCTACACCTTC. It codes for CASTLRVRYTF. The full variable domain, with the rest looked up from reference TRBV7-9 and TRBJ1-2, is DTGVSQNPRHKITKRGQNVTFRCDPISEHNRLYWYRQTLGQGPEFLTYFQNEAQLEKSRLLSDRFSAERPKGSFSTLEIQRTEQGDSAMYLCASTLRVRYTFGSGTRLTVV.

The CDR3, as DNA: TGTGCCAGCAGACCCACAGACAGGGTGGGCACAGATACGCAGTATTTT. Translation gives CASRPTDRVGTDTQYF. The gene calls are TRBV6-2 or TRBV6-3 and TRBJ2-3; 7 positions agree with TRBD1. The CDR3 totals 16 residues. Germline loops: CDR1 MNHEY, CDR2 SVGEGT. The V gene end was trimmed by 6 bases and the J gene end by 1 base; junction bases not matched to a gene: 10.

The chain combines TRBV11-2 with TRBJ1-2; weak D call: TRBD1 (6 bases). Germline loops: CDR1 SGHAT, CDR2 FQNNGV. This CDR3 comprises 15 residues. Trimming cost V 0 bases and J 4 bases, with 12 bases left between them. The CDR3 loop reads CASSLDYRVGYGYTF. CDR3 coding DNA: TGTGCCAGCAGCTTAGACTACAGGGTGGGCTATGGCTACACCTTC.

This clonotype was found a few times. The V and J genes are TRBV12-3 or TRBV12-4 and TRBJ2-5; no firm D call. CDR3 length equals 14 residues. With 4 bases removed from V and 5 bases from J, the gap between germline ends came to 14 bases. The DNA of the CDR3 is TGTGCCAGCAGTTCGGACCTTTTTACGGAGACCCAGTACTTC. Translation gives CASSSDLFTETQYF.

The V gene is TRBV7-2, the J gene TRBJ1-4; D may be TRBD1 (6 bases). V lost 6 bases to trimming and J lost 8 bases, with 16 bases between them. The germline V gene encodes CDR1 SGHTA and CDR2 FQGNSA. CDR3 size: 14 residues. The chain's CDR3 is CASRYPGQNEKLFF. In DNA form, the CDR3 reads TGTGCCAGCAGATATCCGGGACAAAACGAAAAACTGTTTTTT.

The V call is TRBV29-1, the J call TRBJ1-1; maybe TRBD1 (6 bases). V was trimmed by 3 bases and J by 4 bases, leaving 21 bases between them. Germline CDR1 is SQVTM and CDR2 is ANQGSEA. CDR3 length: 16 amino acids. CDR3 DNA: TGCAGCGTTGATGGGGGGCTCACGGCGGGAGCCACTGAAGCTTTCTTT. It yields the protein CSVDGGLTAGATEAFF.

V gene TRBV20-1 combines with J gene TRBJ2-7, with 8 bases identical to TRBD1. CDR3 length: 13 residues. The germline V gene has CDR1 DFQATT and CDR2 SNEGSKA (reference sequence). The J segment lost 1 base and the V segment lost 6 bases, leaving 5 bases of the junction unmatched. The CDR3 reads CSAGTGISYEQYF. The CDR3 coding sequence is TGCAGTGCCGGGACAGGTATATCCTACGAGCAGTACTTC.

The count of this clonotype is one. The chain uses TRBV7-2 and TRBJ2-1, with 13 bases that match TRBD2. Germline V gene data show CDR1 as SGHTA and CDR2 as FQGNSA. V lost 6 bases and J lost 10; bases outside the gene matches: 9. This CDR3 is built from 15 residues. CDR3 coding DNA: TGTGCCAGCAGACTAAGTACTAGCGGGGGGGAGGAGCAGTTCTTC. As protein: CASRLSTSGGEEQFF.